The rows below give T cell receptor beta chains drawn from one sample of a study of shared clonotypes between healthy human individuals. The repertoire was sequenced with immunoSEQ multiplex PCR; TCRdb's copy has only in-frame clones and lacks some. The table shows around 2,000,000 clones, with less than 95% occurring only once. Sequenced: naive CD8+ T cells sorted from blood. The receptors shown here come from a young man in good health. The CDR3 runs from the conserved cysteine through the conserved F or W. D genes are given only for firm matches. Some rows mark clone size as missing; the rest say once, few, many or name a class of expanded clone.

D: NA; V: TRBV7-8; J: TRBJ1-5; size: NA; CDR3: CASSYEGNQPQHF; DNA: TGTGCCAGCAGCTATGAAGGCAATCAGCCCCAGCATTTT
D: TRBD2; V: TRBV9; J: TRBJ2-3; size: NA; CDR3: CASSLNDLAVFTDTQYF; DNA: TGTGCCAGCAGCCTTAACGACCTAGCGGTTTTCACAGATACGCAGTATTTT
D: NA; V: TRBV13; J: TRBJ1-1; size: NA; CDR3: CASSSVVNEAFF; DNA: TGTGCCAGCAGCTCCGTGGTGAATGAAGCTTTCTTT
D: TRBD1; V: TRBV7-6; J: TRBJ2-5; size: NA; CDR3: CASREDRAQETQYF; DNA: TGTGCCAGCAGGGAGGACAGGGCGCAAGAGACCCAGTACTTC
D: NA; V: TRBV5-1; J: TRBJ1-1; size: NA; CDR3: CASSLAGQGRNTEAFF; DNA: TGCGCCAGCAGCTTGGCCGGGCAGGGGAGGAACACTGAAGCTTTCTTT
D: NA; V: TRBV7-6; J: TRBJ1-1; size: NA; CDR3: CASSLQWGGASTEAFF; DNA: TGTGCCAGCAGCTTACAGTGGGGGGGCGCATCCACTGAAGCTTTCTTT
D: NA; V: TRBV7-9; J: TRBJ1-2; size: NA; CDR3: CASSLITDYGYTF; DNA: TGTGCCAGCAGCTTAATCACGGACTATGGCTACACCTTC
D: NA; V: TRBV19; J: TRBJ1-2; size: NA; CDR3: CASRIVGANYGYTF; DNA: TGTGCCAGTAGAATTGTTGGAGCTAACTATGGCTACACCTTC
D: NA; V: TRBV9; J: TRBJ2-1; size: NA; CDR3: CASSVATTYEQFF; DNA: TGTGCCAGCAGCGTAGCTACTACGTATGAGCAGTTCTTC
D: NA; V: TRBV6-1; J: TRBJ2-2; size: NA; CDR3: CASSLRGVGTGELFF; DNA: TGTGCCAGCTCCCTGAGGGGGGTGGGCACCGGGGAGCTGTTTTTT
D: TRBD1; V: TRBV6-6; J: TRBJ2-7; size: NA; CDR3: CASSSQGQGYEQYF; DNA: TGTGCCAGCAGTTCCCAGGGACAGGGTTACGAGCAGTACTTC
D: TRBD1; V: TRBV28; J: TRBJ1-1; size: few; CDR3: CASRDRGTEAFF; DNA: TGTGCCAGCAGGGACAGGGGCACTGAAGCTTTCTTT
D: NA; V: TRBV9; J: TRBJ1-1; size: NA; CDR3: CASTGLGGNTEAFF; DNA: TGTGCCAGCACCGGCCTTGGGGGGAACACTGAAGCTTTCTTT
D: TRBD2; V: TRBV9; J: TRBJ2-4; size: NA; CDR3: CASSVARGLAGGLLAKNIQYF; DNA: TGTGCCAGCAGCGTAGCTCGGGGACTAGCGGGAGGGCTCTTGGCCAAAAACATTCAGTACTTC
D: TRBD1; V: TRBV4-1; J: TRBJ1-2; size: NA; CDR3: CASSQPGQRYYGYTF; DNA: TGCGCCAGCAGCCAACCGGGACAGAGGTACTATGGCTACACCTTC
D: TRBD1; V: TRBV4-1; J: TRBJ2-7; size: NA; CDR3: CASSLGTGPSYEQYF; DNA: TGCGCCAGCAGCCTGGGGACAGGGCCTTCCTACGAGCAGTACTTC
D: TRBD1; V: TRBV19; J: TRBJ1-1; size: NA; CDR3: CASSLWTGAEAFF; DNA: TGTGCCAGTAGTCTCTGGACAGGGGCTGAAGCTTTCTTT
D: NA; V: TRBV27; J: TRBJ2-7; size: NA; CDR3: CASSWTGNYEQYF; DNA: TGTGCCAGCAGTTGGACCGGGAACTACGAGCAGTACTTC
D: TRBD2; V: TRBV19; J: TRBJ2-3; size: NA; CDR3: CASSIDPVAGGRDTQYF; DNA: TGTGCCAGTAGTATAGACCCAGTAGCGGGGGGGAGAGATACGCAGTATTTT
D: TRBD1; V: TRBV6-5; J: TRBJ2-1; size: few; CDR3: CASSWTGNEQFF; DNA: TGTGCCAGCAGTTGGACAGGGAATGAGCAGTTCTTC
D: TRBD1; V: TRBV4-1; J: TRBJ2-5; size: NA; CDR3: CASSPAGTALKETQYF; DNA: TGCGCCAGCAGCCCTGCCGGGACAGCCCTGAAGGAGACCCAGTACTTC
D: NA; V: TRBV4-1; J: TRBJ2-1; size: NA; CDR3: CASSQVSGDNEQFF; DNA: TGCGCCAGCAGCCAAGTGTCAGGGGACAATGAGCAGTTCTTC
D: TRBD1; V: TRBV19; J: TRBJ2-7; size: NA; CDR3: CASSIDRESRSYEQYF; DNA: TGTGCCAGTAGTATCGACAGGGAGAGTCGCTCCTACGAGCAGTACTTC
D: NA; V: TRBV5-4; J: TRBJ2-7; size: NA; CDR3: CASRNSTGTYEQYF; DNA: TGTGCCAGCAGGAACTCGACAGGCACCTACGAGCAGTACTTC
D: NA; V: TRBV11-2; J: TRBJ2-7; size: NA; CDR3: CASSLERAASPLRDEQYF; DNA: TGTGCCAGCAGCTTAGAGAGGGCAGCGTCCCCCCTTAGGGACGAGCAGTACTTC
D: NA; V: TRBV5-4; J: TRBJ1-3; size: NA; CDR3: CASSLGQSGSGNTIYF; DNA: TGTGCCAGCAGCTTGGGGCAGTCGGGCTCTGGAAACACCATATATTTT
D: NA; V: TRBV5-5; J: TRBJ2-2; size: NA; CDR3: CASSWGEAGELFF; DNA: TGTGCCAGCAGCTGGGGCGAGGCCGGGGAGCTGTTTTTT